One sample yielded the 5 T cell receptor beta chains listed below, sequenced in a study of cytomegalovirus exposure and HLA in healthy donors. PCR was performed using 60 Vbeta and 13 Jbeta primers. TCRdb keeps only in-frame clones here, not all; method: immunoSEQ multiplex PCR. The sample shows about 130,000 clones, about 80% of them seen only once. The sample consisted of PBMCs. The receptors were gathered from a young man in good health and CMV-seronegative.

The chain links TRBV27 to TRBJ2-7, with D perhaps matching TRBD1 (5 bases). Germline loops: CDR1 MNHEY, CDR2 SMNVEV (reference sequence). V was cut by 8 bases and J by 6 bases, with 14 bases left in between. This CDR3 region has 12 residues. CDR3 nucleotides: TGTGCCAGCGCAGGGTTAAGGGGCGAGCAGTACTTC. It translates to CASAGLRGEQYF.

The V call is TRBV19, the J call TRBJ1-2; 9 bases agree with TRBD1. With V trimmed by 10 bases and J by 4 bases, 16 bases remained unmatched. The CDR3 covers 16 residues. Germline V gene lookup returns CDR1 LNHDA and CDR2 SQIVND (reference sequence). The chain's CDR3 is CATEDGQGSIGYGYTF. CDR3 bases: TGTGCCACGGAAGACGGACAGGGGTCAATCGGCTATGGCTACACCTTC. The full variable domain, in which reference TRBV19 and TRBJ1-2 provide the parts outside the CDR3, is DGGITQSPKYLFRKEGQNVTLSCEQNLNHDAMYWYRQDPGQGLRLIYYSQIVNDFQKGDIAEGYSVSREKKESFPLTVTSAQKNPTAFYLCATEDGQGSIGYGYTFGSGTRLTVV.

The chain is built from TRBV19 and TRBJ1-5, with D hard to call. Per germline, CDR1 LNHDA and CDR2 SQIVND (reference sequence). CDR3 length: 15 residues. V was cut by 2 bases and J by 0 bases, with 8 bases left in between. The CDR3 here is CASSIIQISNQPQHF. CDR3 nucleotide sequence: TGTGCCAGTAGTATAATACAGATTAGCAATCAGCCCCAGCATTTT.

The chain combines TRBV5-1 with TRBJ2-7, with a possible D match to TRBD1 (6 bases). The CDR3 runs to 14 residues. CDR1 and CDR2 (germline): SGHRS, YFSETQ. V was pared by 2 bases and J by 2 bases, with 11 bases between. CDR3 DNA sequence: TGCGCCAGCAGCTTTGGCAGGGACACCTACGAGCAGTACTTC. Its translation: CASSFGRDTYEQYF. Drawing the rest from reference TRBV5-1 and TRBJ2-7, the complete variable domain is KAGVTQTPRYLIKTRGQQVTLSCSPISGHRSVSWYQQTPGQGLQFLFEYFSETQRNKGNFPGRFSGRQFSNSRSEMNVSTLELGDSALYLCASSFGRDTYEQYFGPGTRLTVT.

The chain links TRBV7-9 to TRBJ2-1, with D possibly matching TRBD2 (5 bases). Germline V CDR1 and CDR2: SEHNR, FQNEAQ (reference sequence). This CDR3 comprises 16 residues. Between the trimmed V and J ends, which lost 5 bases and 9 bases, there was a span of 23 bases. The CDR3 nucleotides read TGTGCCAGCAGCGAGAGATCGGTGGGAGAGGGAAGTGAGCAGTTCTTC. Amino acid sequence: CASSERSVGEGSEQFF.